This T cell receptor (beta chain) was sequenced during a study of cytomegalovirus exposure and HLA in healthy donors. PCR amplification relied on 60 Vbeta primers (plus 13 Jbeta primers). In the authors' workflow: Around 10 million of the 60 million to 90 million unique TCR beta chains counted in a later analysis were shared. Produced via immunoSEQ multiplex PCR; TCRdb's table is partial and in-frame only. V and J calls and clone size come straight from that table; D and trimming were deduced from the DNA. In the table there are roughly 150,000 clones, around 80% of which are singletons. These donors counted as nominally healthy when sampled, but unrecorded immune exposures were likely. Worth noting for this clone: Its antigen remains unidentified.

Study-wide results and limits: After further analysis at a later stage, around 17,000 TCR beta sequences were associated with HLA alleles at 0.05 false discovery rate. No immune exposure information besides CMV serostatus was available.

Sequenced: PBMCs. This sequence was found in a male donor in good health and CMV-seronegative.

CDR3 sequence (DNA): TGTGCCAGCCTTACAGAGGGTCAGGGGCGGACTGAAGCTTTCTTT. The encoded protein is CASLTEGQGRTEAFF. The chain employs TRBV28 and TRBJ1-1, with D perhaps TRBD1 (6 bases). CDR1 and CDR2 (germline): MDHEN, SYDVKM. V was pared by 8 bases and J by 5 bases, with 21 bases between. This CDR3 has 15 amino acids.